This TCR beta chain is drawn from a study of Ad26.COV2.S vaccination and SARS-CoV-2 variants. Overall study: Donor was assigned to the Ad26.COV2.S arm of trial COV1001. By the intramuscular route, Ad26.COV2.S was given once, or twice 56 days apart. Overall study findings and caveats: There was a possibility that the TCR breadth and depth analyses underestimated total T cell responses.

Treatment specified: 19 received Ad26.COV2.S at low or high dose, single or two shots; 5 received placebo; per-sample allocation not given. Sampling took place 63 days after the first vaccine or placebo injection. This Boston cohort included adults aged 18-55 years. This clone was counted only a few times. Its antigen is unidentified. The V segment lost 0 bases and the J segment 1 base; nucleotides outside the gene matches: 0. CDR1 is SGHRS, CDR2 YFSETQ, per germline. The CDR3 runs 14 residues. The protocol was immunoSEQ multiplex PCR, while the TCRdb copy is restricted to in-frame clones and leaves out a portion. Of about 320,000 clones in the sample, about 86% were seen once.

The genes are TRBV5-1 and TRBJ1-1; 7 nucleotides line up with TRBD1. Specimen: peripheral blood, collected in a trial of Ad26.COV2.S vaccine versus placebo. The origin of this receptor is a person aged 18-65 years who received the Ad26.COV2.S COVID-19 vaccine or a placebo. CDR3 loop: CASSLGTGNTEAFF. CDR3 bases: TGCGCCAGCAGCTTGGGGACAGGGAACACTGAAGCTTTCTTT.